The following is a TCR beta chain sequence with its context. In the original processing: Estimated nucleated cell counts came from reference gene primer amplification. Sequenced by immunoSEQ multiplex PCR; TCRdb stores in-frame clones only, minus some. That table is the source of V, J and clone size, and D and trimming were worked out from the DNA. The sample shows over 45,000 clones, around four fifths of them seen only once. The germline gives CDR1 GTSNPN, CDR2 SVGIG (reference sequence). V was cut by 0 bases and J by 9 bases, with 9 bases left in between. The CDR3 length is 12 residues. This record belongs to a study of blood T cell repertoires in COVID-19. The overall study: Some COVID-19 samples were acute and others convalescent; all came from the United States, Italy and Spain. T cells, B-cell-depleted T cells, or PBMCs supplied cDNA or gDNA.

The sequenced sample was peripheral blood. The TCR originated in a human donor in a cohort sampled during active COVID-19. This chain connects TRBV30 to TRBJ2-1; D remains unclear. The CDR3 nucleotides read TGTGCCTGGAGTGTGTCGGCGGCTGAGCAGTTCTTC. This encodes CAWSVSAAEQFF.